The 26 T cell receptor beta chains listed next were all sequenced from one sample in a study of PD-1 blockade in classical Hodgkin lymphoma. Some clones are missing from TCRdb's copy, which holds only in-frame ones; the method was immunoSEQ multiplex PCR. The sample has more than 85,000 clones; over 85% are singletons. As for time point: cycle 4 day 1 (C4D1), after 6 weeks of nivolumab. Exposure to brentuximab vedotin varied, and each patient had relapsed following autologous stem cell transplantation. This specimen consisted of peripheral blood mononuclear cells (PBMCs), obtained before the fourth cycle of nivolumab. These receptors came from a human donor with classical Hodgkin lymphoma.

The chain uses TRBV4-1 and TRBJ1-2, with a tentative D call TRBD1 (6 bases). Trimming left V 0 bases short and J 4 bases short, with 12 bases between. Per germline, CDR1 MGHRA and CDR2 YSYEKL. The CDR3 length is 15 residues. DNA of the CDR3: TGCGCCAGCAGCCAAGAATACAGGGCTATCTATGGCTACACCTTC. This codes for CASSQEYRAIYGYTF.

The V call is TRBV19, the J call TRBJ2-3, with D hard to call. The CDR3 totals 13 residues. Germline V gene sequence: CDR1 LNHDA, CDR2 SQIVND (reference sequence). Between the trimmed V and J ends, which lost 2 bases and 6 bases, there was a span of 9 bases. CDR3 nucleotides: TGTGCCAGTAGTATAACTAAGTGGGATACGCAGTATTTT. It specifies CASSITKWDTQYF.

The V and J genes are TRBV30 and TRBJ2-7; D tentatively fits TRBD1 or TRBD2 (5 bases each). V was cut by 4 bases and J by 2 bases, with 15 bases left in between. Germline CDR1 is GTSNPN and CDR2 is SVGIG (reference sequence). The CDR3 sequence is 14 residues long. Written as DNA, the CDR3 is TGTGCCTGGATCCCGGGGACCGCACCCTACGAGCAGTACTTC. Its protein product is CAWIPGTAPYEQYF.

This chain uses TRBV27 with TRBJ2-1; 7 bases match TRBD1. The ends lost 8 bases at V and 5 bases at J; junction bases unmatched: 6. The CDR3 totals 13 residues. Germline V gives CDR1 MNHEY, CDR2 SMNVEV (reference sequence). DNA for the CDR3: TGTGCCAGCGGAGGACAGGCACACAATGAGCAGTTCTTC. Protein sequence: CASGGQAHNEQFF.

This clone was recorded at least ten times. The CDR3 spells CASSSPTGSGEQYF. The DNA for the CDR3 is TGTGCCAGTAGCTCGCCGACAGGATCGGGCGAGCAGTACTTC. The genes are TRBV19 and TRBJ2-7, with D tentatively TRBD1 (6 bases). The CDR3 is 14 amino acids. The germline V and J ends were trimmed by 6 bases and 6 bases, with 18 bases remaining between them. Germline CDR1 and CDR2: LNHDA and SQIVND (reference sequence).

This clone was picked up one time. The V and J genes are TRBV6-5 and TRBJ2-7, with 12 nucleotides matching TRBD2. The CDR3 covers 14 residues. V gave up 6 bases and J gave up 3 bases; unmatched junction bases: 3. The germline gives CDR1 MNHEY, CDR2 SVGAGI. The CDR3 DNA sequence: TGTGCCAGCAGAATGGGACTAGCGGGCTACGAGCAGTACTTC. Its translation: CASRMGLAGYEQYF.

This clone showed up just a few times. This chain joins TRBV5-6 and TRBJ2-3; the D call may be TRBD1 or TRBD2 (5 bases each). The CDR3 extends over 16 amino acids. Germline V gives CDR1 SGHDT, CDR2 YYEEEE. V was trimmed by 2 bases and J by 6 bases, leaving 19 bases between them. This CDR3 reads CASSLASSWGSDTQYF. In nucleotides, the CDR3 is TGTGCCAGCAGCTTAGCTTCTAGTTGGGGGTCCGATACGCAGTATTTT.

The CDR3 coding sequence is TGTGCCAGCAGCCAAGCAGGGGGTGGTGGCAATCAGCCCCAGCATTTT. It translates to CASSQAGGGGNQPQHF. This sequence joins TRBV4-2 and TRBJ1-5; 7 bases agree with TRBD1. The length of the CDR3 is 16 residues. The V gene end was trimmed by 1 base and the J gene end by 2 bases; junction bases not matched to a gene: 5. Germline-derived CDR1 and CDR2 are LGHNA and YNFKEQ.

J is TRBJ2-2 and V is TRBV14; tentatively, D is TRBD1 or TRBD2 (5 bases each). The CDR3 totals 14 residues. Germline CDR1 SGHDN, CDR2 FVKESK. V was pared by 1 base and J by 5 bases, with 8 bases between. CDR3 DNA: TGTGCCAGCAGCCAAGCCGAGGGGACCGGGGAGCTGTTTTTT. It codes for CASSQAEGTGELFF.

V is TRBV6-1 and J is TRBJ1-2; no definite D call. CDR1 MNHNS and CDR2 SASEGT come from the germline V gene. V lost 2 bases and J 0 bases, leaving 10 bases between the germline ends. The CDR3 extends over 15 amino acids. CDR3 DNA: TGTGCCAGCAGTGAATCTACCGGCCCTAACTATGGCTACACCTTC. Translating gives CASSESTGPNYGYTF.

This chain links TRBV7-9 with TRBJ1-5; D is uncertain. This CDR3 contains 17 residues. CDR1 and CDR2 (germline): SEHNR, FQNEAQ (reference sequence). V was clipped by 5 bases and J by 4 bases, with 21 bases between them. The CDR3 loop reads CASSPVLRAHFNQPQHF. As DNA, the CDR3 is TGTGCCAGCAGCCCGGTTTTGAGGGCCCATTTTAATCAGCCCCAGCATTTT.

This sequence joins TRBV28 and TRBJ2-1; tentative D call: TRBD2 (6 bases). This CDR3 region has 15 residues. V was pared by 4 bases and J by 0 bases, with 10 bases between. The germline gives CDR1 MDHEN, CDR2 SYDVKM. CDR3 DNA: TGTGCCAGCAGTTACAGCGGGTCCTCCTACAATGAGCAGTTCTTC. Translation gives CASSYSGSSYNEQFF. Looking up the rest from reference TRBV28 and TRBJ2-1 gives the full variable domain: DVKVTQSSRYLVKRTGEKVFLECVQDMDHENMFWYRQDPGLGLRLIYFSYDVKMKEKGDIPEGYSVSREKKERFSLILESASTNQTSMYLCASSYSGSSYNEQFFGPGTRLTVL.

The chain has TRBV5-6 and TRBJ1-1; D is unresolved. CDR3 length equals 14 residues. Germline V gene lookup returns CDR1 SGHDT and CDR2 YYEEEE. Trimming took 6 bases from V and 4 from J, leaving 16 bases between them. The CDR3 loop reads CASTRPFTATEAFF. The DNA of the CDR3 is TGTGCCAGCACCCGACCCTTTACGGCCACTGAAGCTTTCTTT.

V gene TRBV7-2 combines with J gene TRBJ2-1, with 9 nucleotides matching TRBD2. V was pared by 5 bases and J by 5 bases, with 7 bases of the junction left unmatched. The CDR3 has 15 amino acids. From germline, CDR1 is SGHTA and CDR2 FQGNSA. CDR3 in amino acids: CASSQTSGPHNEQFF. The DNA for the CDR3 is TGTGCCAGCAGCCAGACTAGCGGTCCTCACAATGAGCAGTTCTTC.

The J gene is TRBJ1-2, the V gene TRBV30; D is undetermined. The germline V gene encodes CDR1 GTSNPN and CDR2 SVGIG (reference sequence). Trimming left V 5 bases short and J 8 bases short, with 24 bases between. The CDR3 has 15 amino acids. The DNA for the CDR3 is TGTGCCTGGCGACCCTCCCTTATCAAACATTCCGGCTACACCTTC. It translates to CAWRPSLIKHSGYTF.

The V gene is TRBV5-6, the J gene TRBJ1-5; 8 bases fit TRBD1. Germline values: CDR1 SGHDT, CDR2 YYEEEE. Trimming cost V 4 bases and J 3 bases; bases outside gene matches: 6. The CDR3 spans 15 residues. CDR3 amino acids: CASSNGDRTNQPQHF. The CDR3 DNA follows: TGTGCCAGCAGCAACGGGGACAGGACCAATCAGCCCCAGCATTTT.

This clone was found once. The chain uses TRBV28 and TRBJ2-1, with D perhaps TRBD1 or TRBD2 (6 bases each). Germline loops: CDR1 MDHEN, CDR2 SYDVKM. With 4 bases removed from V and 7 bases from J, the gap between germline ends came to 23 bases. This CDR3 comprises 17 residues. The CDR3 DNA is TGTGCCAGCAGTTCTCCAGGGGACGGCGGGGATGATAATGAGCAGTTCTTC. The encoded protein is CASSSPGDGGDDNEQFF.

The J gene is TRBJ2-7, the V gene TRBV2; D is possibly TRBD1 (5 bases). Germline lookup yields CDR1 SNHLY and CDR2 FYNNEI. This CDR3 region has 15 residues. V lost 2 bases to trimming and J lost 2 bases, with 13 bases between them. DNA for the CDR3: TGTGCCAGCAGTGAATCGGCAGGGTTCACCTACGAGCAGTACTTC. Translation: CASSESAGFTYEQYF. Combining the CDR3 with reference TRBV2 and TRBJ2-7 gives the whole variable domain EPEVTQTPSHQVTQMGQEVILRCVPISNHLYFYWYRQILGQKVEFLVSFYNNEISEKSEIFDDQFSVERPDGSNFTLKIRSTKLEDSAMYFCASSESAGFTYEQYFGPGTRLTVT.

CDR3 protein: CASSLEGGGNQPQHF. In nucleotides, the CDR3 is TGTGCCAGCAGCTTAGAAGGAGGGGGCAATCAGCCCCAGCATTTT. The chain is built from TRBV7-9 and TRBJ1-5, with D possibly being TRBD1 (5 bases). This CDR3 comprises 15 residues. The V and J ends lost 1 base and 2 bases respectively, with 9 bases between them. Germline-derived CDR1 and CDR2 are SEHNR and FQNEAQ (reference sequence).

This chain uses TRBV10-2 with TRBJ1-2; perhaps TRBD1 as D (5 bases). Germline CDR1 and CDR2: WSHSY and SAAADI. The CDR3 is 15 residues long. V lost 0 bases, J lost 3 bases, and 11 bases lay in between. CDR3 loop: CASSESSGQDYGYTF. The CDR3 region has the DNA TGCGCCAGCAGTGAGTCTTCAGGGCAGGACTATGGCTACACCTTC.

In this sample, this clone turned up once. This rearrangement joins TRBV6-5 to TRBJ1-3, with TRBD1 matching over 11 bases. This CDR3 is built from 15 residues. Looked up from germline, CDR1 is MNHEY and CDR2 is SVGAGI. V gave up 4 bases and J gave up 3 bases; unmatched junction bases: 2. The chain's CDR3 is CASSSDRGHGNTIYF. The DNA of the CDR3 is TGTGCCAGCAGTTCGGACAGGGGGCATGGAAACACCATATATTTT.

V usage is TRBV28 and J usage is TRBJ1-2; D is perhaps TRBD1 (6 bases). The CDR3 runs 14 residues. Between the trimmed V and J ends, which lost 6 bases and 4 bases, there was a span of 15 bases. Germline values: CDR1 MDHEN, CDR2 SYDVKM. The CDR3 reads CASSRTEYLYGYTF. In DNA form, the CDR3 reads TGTGCCAGCAGCCGGACAGAATACCTCTATGGCTACACCTTC.

This chain joins TRBV10-3 and TRBJ2-6, with D maybe TRBD2 (5 bases). The CDR3 contains 15 residues. Germline V lookup: CDR1 ENHRY, CDR2 SYGVKD. V was shortened by 10 bases and J by 2 bases, with 15 bases between the two germline ends. CDR3 in amino acids: CATLDEGAGANVLTF. The DNA for the CDR3 is TGTGCCACCTTAGACGAGGGCGCTGGGGCCAACGTCCTGACTTTC.

CDR3 residues: CASSISIRSYEQYF. The CDR3 bases are TGTGCCAGTAGTATCAGCATAAGATCCTACGAGCAGTACTTC. The chain couples TRBV19 to TRBJ2-7, with unresolved D. Trimming left V 3 bases short and J 1 base short, with 10 bases between. In germline, CDR1 is LNHDA, CDR2 SQIVND (reference sequence). This CDR3 region has 14 residues.

The chain joins TRBV6-6 to TRBJ1-3; D unresolved. The germline CDR1 and CDR2 sequences are MNHNY and SVGAGI (reference sequence). Trimming took 2 bases from V and 0 from J, leaving 5 bases between them. This CDR3 contains 14 residues. This CDR3 reads CASSYLNSGNTIYF. CDR3 sequence (DNA): TGTGCCAGCAGTTACCTTAACTCTGGAAACACCATATATTTT.

The rearrangement links TRBV9 to TRBJ2-5; no firm D call. Germline lookup yields CDR1 SGDLS and CDR2 YYNGEE. CDR3 length: 14 residues. V was shortened by 0 bases and J by 5 bases, with 11 bases between the two germline ends. The CDR3 bases are TGTGCCAGCAGCGTAGAAAGATTTGAGGAGACCCAGTACTTC. It encodes CASSVERFEETQYF.